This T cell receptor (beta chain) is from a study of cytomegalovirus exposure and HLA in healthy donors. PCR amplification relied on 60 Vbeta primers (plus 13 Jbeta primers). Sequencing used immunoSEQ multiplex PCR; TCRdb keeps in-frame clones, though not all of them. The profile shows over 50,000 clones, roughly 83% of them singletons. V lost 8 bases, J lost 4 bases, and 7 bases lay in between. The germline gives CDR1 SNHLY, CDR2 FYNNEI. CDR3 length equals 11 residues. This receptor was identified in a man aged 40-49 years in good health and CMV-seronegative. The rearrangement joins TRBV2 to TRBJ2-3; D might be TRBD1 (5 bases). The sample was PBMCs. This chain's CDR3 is CASGHADTQYF. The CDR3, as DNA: TGTGCCAGCGGACACGCAGATACGCAGTATTTT.